The 15 T cell receptor beta chains listed next were all sequenced from one sample in a study of yellow fever vaccine responses in identical twins. TCRdb re-called the RT-PCR reads through MiXCR, storing one row per CDR3 protein. The sample holds several thousand distinct CDR3 sequences; around 88% are singletons and the top ten take about 1.5%. Sequencing used T cells from blood (PBMCs), unsorted or a sorted subset (not recorded which), obtained before or after yellow fever vaccination (not recorded which). Receptors originate from a woman between 18 and 29 years old who received the yellow fever vaccine.

The V and J genes are TRBV10-2 and TRBJ2-7; 7 positions match TRBD1. CDR1 and CDR2 (germline): WSHSY, SAAADI. This CDR3 has 15 amino acids. V was clipped by 6 bases and J by 2 bases; unmatched bases: 10. CDR3 bases: TGCGCCAGCAGCTCCGGACAGGCGAATACCTACGAGCAGTACTTC. Translated: CASSSGQANTYEQYF.

The V call is TRBV6-2 or TRBV6-3, the J call TRBJ2-3; 12 nucleotides match TRBD2. Germline CDR1 MNHEY, CDR2 SVGEGT. This CDR3 region has 16 residues. After removal of 6 bases from V and 4 bases from J, the junction contained 8 bases not matched to a gene. The CDR3 nucleotides read TGTGCCAGCAGCCGGGGACTAGCGGGCTCTTCAGATACGCAGTATTTT. It translates to CASSRGLAGSSDTQYF.

The rearrangement links TRBV2 to TRBJ2-1, with 8 bases aligning to TRBD2. CDR1 SNHLY and CDR2 FYNNEI come from the germline V gene. The V gene end was trimmed by 2 bases and the J gene end by 5 bases; junction bases not matched to a gene: 5. This CDR3 contains 15 residues. The DNA for the CDR3 is TGTGCCAGCAGTGAATCGGGGGGGCCAAACAATGAGCAGTTCTTC. Amino acid sequence: CASSESGGPNNEQFF.

The gene calls are TRBV7-9 and TRBJ2-7, with TRBD1 matching 7 bases. The CDR3 runs 12 residues. The germline gives CDR1 SEHNR, CDR2 FQNEAQ (reference sequence). The V segment lost 5 bases and the J segment 7 bases; nucleotides outside the gene matches: 5. The CDR3 region is CASSTTGFEQYF. CDR3 DNA: TGTGCCAGCAGCACGACAGGGTTTGAGCAGTACTTC.

The chain carries TRBV11-1 and TRBJ2-2; TRBD2 matches 7 bases. This CDR3 contains 13 residues. Germline lookup yields CDR1 SGHAT and CDR2 FQDESV (reference sequence). The V gene end was trimmed by 5 bases and the J gene end by 5 bases; junction bases not matched to a gene: 2. The CDR3 region is CASSPRETGELFF. The CDR3 DNA follows: TGTGCCAGCAGCCCGCGGGAGACCGGGGAGCTGTTTTTT.

DNA for the CDR3: TGCGCCAGCAGCCAACAGGGCCTCAGTTCCTACGAGCAGTACTTC. Protein product: CASSQQGLSSYEQYF. The chain joins TRBV4-3 to TRBJ2-7; TRBD1 might be the D (5 bases). CDR3 length: 15 residues. V was cut by 2 bases and J by 1 base, with 12 bases left in between. Per germline, CDR1 LGHNA and CDR2 YSLEER.

The rearrangement uses TRBV20-1 and TRBJ2-7; no definite D call. CDR3 length equals 15 residues. Deletions cut 4 bases from V and 2 bases from J, with 18 bases between. The germline V gene has CDR1 DFQATT and CDR2 SNEGSKA (reference sequence). CDR3 DNA sequence: TGCAGTGCTACAGCGTATCAGGAGAGTCCCTACGAGCAGTACTTC. The encoded protein is CSATAYQESPYEQYF.

V usage is TRBV10-1 and J usage is TRBJ2-1, with D unresolved. The germline gives CDR1 WNHNN, CDR2 SYGVQD (reference sequence). With 0 bases removed from V and 0 bases from J, the gap between germline ends came to 15 bases. The CDR3 runs to 18 residues. The CDR3 sequence is CASSESSWGSSSYNEQFF. CDR3 DNA sequence: TGCGCCAGCAGTGAGTCGTCTTGGGGTAGCTCCTCCTACAATGAGCAGTTCTTC.

This chain links TRBV23-1 with TRBJ2-7; possible D gene TRBD2, 6 bases. TRBV23-1 is given ORF status, its function remaining uncertain. CDR3 size: 16 residues. Between the trimmed V and J ends, which lost 2 bases and 0 bases, there was a span of 14 bases. CDR3 coding DNA: TGCGCCAGCAGTCAAGGGGGGTTGGCACCCTCCTACGAGCAGTACTTC. This encodes CASSQGGLAPSYEQYF.

The chain carries TRBV4-1 and TRBJ1-2, with 7 bases identical to TRBD1. This CDR3 has 14 amino acids. Germline CDR1 MGHRA, CDR2 YSYEKL. J was trimmed by 4 bases and V by 3 bases; bases with no gene match: 5. The CDR3 loop is CASSQPTGVYGYTF. The CDR3, as DNA: TGCGCCAGCAGCCAGCCTACAGGGGTCTATGGCTACACCTTC.

This clonotype was counted between two and nine times. This rearrangement joins TRBV6-1 to TRBJ1-3; D may be TRBD1 (5 bases). The CDR3 sequence is 15 residues long. Germline V gives CDR1 MNHNS, CDR2 SASEGT. V dropped 6 bases and J dropped 0 bases, with 12 bases sitting between them. The CDR3 nucleotides read TGTGCCAGCAGGCCCCCGGGACCCTCTGGAAACACCATATATTTT. It translates to CASRPPGPSGNTIYF.

The chain uses TRBV10-3 and TRBJ1-3; D might be TRBD1 (5 bases). The germline V gene encodes CDR1 ENHRY and CDR2 SYGVKD. The length of the CDR3 is 18 residues. V was trimmed by 0 bases and J by 2 bases, leaving 17 bases between them. The CDR3 DNA reads as TGTGCCATCAGTGAGTCGAAATTTGAGGGGAGGACTGGAAACACCATATATTTT. This encodes CAISESKFEGRTGNTIYF.

CDR3 nucleotides: TGTGCCAGCAGCTTCGGGACTAGCGGGAGATATAGCACAGATACGCAGTATTTT. Encoded protein: CASSFGTSGRYSTDTQYF. This chain uses TRBV11-1 with TRBJ2-3; 14 bases match TRBD2. In germline, CDR1 is SGHAT, CDR2 FQDESV (reference sequence). The CDR3 is 18 amino acids. The V and J ends lost 3 bases and 0 bases, in that order; junction bases with no gene match: 5.

This clonotype was seen a few times. The CDR3 DNA is TGTGCCAGCAGCTTAGGACTAGACACAGATACGCAGTATTTT. As protein: CASSLGLDTDTQYF. This rearrangement joins TRBV7-3 to TRBJ2-3; 7 nucleotides line up with TRBD2. The CDR3 covers 14 residues. The J segment lost 2 bases and the V segment lost 2 bases, leaving 1 base of the junction unmatched. Germline loops: CDR1 SGHTA, CDR2 FQGTGA.

In this sample, this clonotype turned up once. V is TRBV28 and J is TRBJ2-2, with TRBD1 as a possible D gene (6 bases). Trimming removed 9 bases from V and 5 bases from J, with 16 bases in between. The germline CDR1 and CDR2 sequences are MDHEN and SYDVKM. There are 14 residues in the CDR3. The CDR3 loop reads CASVGTLETGELFF. CDR3 coding DNA: TGTGCCAGTGTCGGGACACTCGAGACCGGGGAGCTGTTTTTT. Full variable domain (outside the CDR3, taken from reference TRBV28 and TRBJ2-2): DVKVTQSSRYLVKRTGEKVFLECVQDMDHENMFWYRQDPGLGLRLIYFSYDVKMKEKGDIPEGYSVSREKKERFSLILESASTNQTSMYLCASVGTLETGELFFGEGSRLTVL.